Listed below are T cell receptor beta chains from one sample, sequenced in a study of T cells in Graves' hyperthyroidism and ophthalmopathy. TCRdb itself ran the multiplex PCR reads through MiXCR, one entry per CDR3 protein. The sample shows 560,000 or so distinct CDR3 sequences, about 20% of them seen only once. The sequenced sample was blood. These receptors all stem from a man aged 40-49 years with Graves' ophthalmopathy. CDR3s include the opening cysteine and the closing phenylalanine or tryptophan. Fields, in order: clone size, D gene, J gene, V gene, CDR3 DNA, CDR3 protein. The D gene is left open where the match is weak. Rows may omit the clone size; those that give it use once, few, many or a size class.

clone size: many
D gene: TRBD2
J gene: TRBJ2-1
V gene: TRBV6-1
CDR3 DNA: TGTGCCAGCAGCCCAGGGACTAGCGGGGTGTCCTACAATGAGCAGTTCTTC
CDR3 protein: CASSPGTSGVSYNEQFF

clone size: many
D gene: TRBD1
J gene: TRBJ1-2
V gene: TRBV6-1
CDR3 DNA: TGTGCCAGCAGTGGGGGACAGGGGAGATGGGATGGCTACACCTTC
CDR3 protein: CASSGGQGRWDGYTF

clone size: many
D gene: -
J gene: TRBJ2-2
V gene: TRBV7-3
CDR3 DNA: TGTGCCAGCAGCTCGTACTCCACCGGGGAGCTGTTTTTT
CDR3 protein: CASSSYSTGELFF

clone size: many
D gene: -
J gene: TRBJ2-7
V gene: TRBV11-2
CDR3 DNA: TGTGCCAGCAGCTTGGGGGGTTTAGGGCCCTCCTACGAGCAGTACTTC
CDR3 protein: CASSLGGLGPSYEQYF

clone size: few
D gene: -
J gene: TRBJ1-3
V gene: TRBV7-9
CDR3 DNA: TGTGCCAGCAGCACTATTTCTCCCGGAAACACCATATATTTT
CDR3 protein: CASSTISPGNTIYF

clone size: -
D gene: TRBD2
J gene: TRBJ2-3
V gene: TRBV2
CDR3 DNA: TGTGCCAGCAGGGAAATAGCGGGAAGGGGGTATACGCAGTATTTT
CDR3 protein: CASREIAGRGYTQYF

clone size: few
D gene: -
J gene: TRBJ1-6
V gene: TRBV11-2
CDR3 DNA: TGTGCCAGCAGCTTAGGACAGGTTCATAATTCACCCCTCCACTTT
CDR3 protein: CASSLGQVHNSPLHF

clone size: many
D gene: -
J gene: TRBJ2-7
V gene: TRBV7-2
CDR3 DNA: TGTGCCAGCAGCGGTGTAGGGCGCGAGCAGTACTTC
CDR3 protein: CASSGVGREQYF

clone size: few
D gene: -
J gene: TRBJ2-4
V gene: TRBV3-1
CDR3 DNA: TGTGCCAGATGGCCTTGGGGACTAGCCAAAAACATTCAGTACTTC
CDR3 protein: CARWPWGLAKNIQYF

clone size: few
D gene: -
J gene: TRBJ2-5
V gene: TRBV6-2/TRBV6-3
CDR3 DNA: TGTGCCAGCAGTCAGCCCGGCGGGGAGACCCAGTACTTC
CDR3 protein: CASSQPGGETQYF

clone size: many
D gene: -
J gene: TRBJ2-4
V gene: TRBV20-1
CDR3 DNA: TGCAGTGCTCATCCCGCGGGGGCGAGAGCCAAAAACATTCAGTACTTC
CDR3 protein: CSAHPAGARAKNIQYF

clone size: few
D gene: -
J gene: TRBJ1-3
V gene: TRBV6-1
CDR3 DNA: TGTGCCAGCAGTGAAGGAAACTCTGGAAACACCATATATTTT
CDR3 protein: CASSEGNSGNTIYF

clone size: -
D gene: -
J gene: TRBJ2-3
V gene: TRBV6-2/TRBV6-3
CDR3 DNA: TGTGCCAGCAGACTAGGGAGCCTCGGGACTTATGAGGATACGCAGTATTTT
CDR3 protein: CASRLGSLGTYEDTQYF

clone size: many
D gene: TRBD2
J gene: TRBJ2-5
V gene: TRBV4-1
CDR3 DNA: TGCGCCAGCAGCTTAGGGGACTACCCCCCAGAGACCCAGTACTTC
CDR3 protein: CASSLGDYPPETQYF

clone size: many
D gene: -
J gene: TRBJ2-7
V gene: TRBV2
CDR3 DNA: TGTGCCAGCAGTGAAGGGGGACCTACCACCTACGAGCAGTACTTC
CDR3 protein: CASSEGGPTTYEQYF

clone size: -
D gene: -
J gene: TRBJ2-1
V gene: TRBV6-2/TRBV6-3
CDR3 DNA: TGTGCCAGCAGGGCCTTCGTGGGTGGGAGCACCTACAATGAGCAGTTCTTC
CDR3 protein: CASRAFVGGSTYNEQFF

clone size: once
D gene: TRBD1
J gene: TRBJ2-7
V gene: TRBV6-1
CDR3 DNA: TGTGCCAGCAAGGGACAGGGGGTCGCCTACGAGCAGTACTTC
CDR3 protein: CASKGQGVAYEQYF

clone size: many
D gene: TRBD1
J gene: TRBJ1-2
V gene: TRBV20-1
CDR3 DNA: TGCAGTGCTAGGTCACAGGGGGAGGGTGGCTACACCTTC
CDR3 protein: CSARSQGEGGYTF

clone size: -
D gene: -
J gene: TRBJ1-2
V gene: TRBV29-1
CDR3 DNA: TGCAGCGTTGTACAACAGGGTATGAATGGCTACACCTTC
CDR3 protein: CSVVQQGMNGYTF

clone size: many
D gene: -
J gene: TRBJ2-3
V gene: TRBV3-1
CDR3 DNA: TGTGCCAGCAGCCAAGGCCACGTCGGGCGAACGCAGTATTTT
CDR3 protein: CASSQGHVGRTQYF

clone size: many
D gene: TRBD1
J gene: TRBJ1-2
V gene: TRBV25-1
CDR3 DNA: TGTGCCAGCAGTCCCTCCTCGGGACAGTCCTTCGGAGGCGGCTACACCTTC
CDR3 protein: CASSPSSGQSFGGGYTF

clone size: few
D gene: TRBD1
J gene: TRBJ1-1
V gene: TRBV29-1
CDR3 DNA: TGCAGCGCCTCCGGACAGGGCAACACTGAAGCTTTCTTT
CDR3 protein: CSASGQGNTEAFF

clone size: few
D gene: -
J gene: TRBJ2-5
V gene: TRBV3-1
CDR3 DNA: TGTGCCAGCAGCCCTCCTAGCCGAGGGGTCGAGACCCAGTACTTC
CDR3 protein: CASSPPSRGVETQYF

clone size: few
D gene: -
J gene: TRBJ2-1
V gene: TRBV24-1
CDR3 DNA: TGTGCCACCAGTGATCCTACTAGCCCCTACAATGAGCAGTTCTTC
CDR3 protein: CATSDPTSPYNEQFF

clone size: -
D gene: TRBD2
J gene: TRBJ2-1
V gene: TRBV19
CDR3 DNA: TGTGCCAGTAGCGTTTTCGGGGGGGCCGGCAATGAGCAGTTCTTC
CDR3 protein: CASSVFGGAGNEQFF

clone size: few
D gene: -
J gene: TRBJ2-1
V gene: TRBV24-1
CDR3 DNA: TGTGCCACCAGTGATCCCAGTTTTCCGGGGCACGCCAATGAGCAGTTCTTC
CDR3 protein: CATSDPSFPGHANEQFF

clone size: few
D gene: -
J gene: TRBJ2-5
V gene: TRBV7-2
CDR3 DNA: TGTGCCAGCAGCTACGGGAGAGAGACCCAGTACTTC
CDR3 protein: CASSYGRETQYF